This T cell receptor (beta chain) emerged from a study of human T cells and chemical hapten exposure. Study-level information: The cohort included alopecia areata under or over 50% scalp, totalis and universalis.

This clonotype showed up just a few times. Its matching antigen is unknown. TCRdb reprocessed the RACE reads via MiXCR and lists one record per CDR3 protein. The sample has 300,000 to 450,000 distinct CDR3 sequences, around 4.8% seen once. The time point here: patch test 1, 2 weeks after DPC sensitization. The sample's treatment: therapeutic diphenylcyclopropenone sensitization with weekly scalp DPC. Findings and limits, study-wide: Expanded TCRs showed more large CDR3 clusters than pre-sensitization or healthy control sets. After DPC sensitization, TCRs above 1 in 1000 frequency showed no change.

The CDR3 length is 15 residues. Trimming shortened V by 0 bases and J by 7 bases, and 13 bases separated the two germline ends. CDR1 is MGHRA and CDR2 is YSYEKL in the germline V gene. The receptor was derived from a woman aged 45 to 65 with alopecia areata. Some clones in this sample may be carry-over from other donors' samples. The sample consisted of whole blood, taken in connection with sensitization to the hapten diphenylcyclopropenone (DPC). The chain links TRBV4-1 to TRBJ2-1, with D tentatively TRBD2 (5 bases). As DNA, the CDR3 is TGCGCCAGCAGCCAAGATGAAGGACTTCTGAATGAGCAGTTCTTC. The encoded protein is CASSQDEGLLNEQFF.